Presented here are 11 T cell receptor beta chains from one specimen sequenced in a study of breast tumors, draining lymph nodes, adjacent tissues. Breast cancer patients provided tissue from their axillary draining lymph nodes. From the multiplex PCR reads, TCRdb called clonotypes with MiXCR, one entry per CDR3 protein. The table shows approximately 89,000 distinct CDR3 sequences, with over 25% occurring only once. Material for sequencing was axillary lymph node tissue. These receptors all stem from a female donor with breast cancer. Some clones in this sample may be carry-over from other donors' samples.

This clonotype was detected ten times or more. The genes are TRBV24-1 and TRBJ1-2; the D gene is possibly TRBD1 (5 bases). CDR1 and CDR2 (germline): KGHDR, SFDVKD. The CDR3 consists of 12 residues. Between the trimmed V and J ends, which lost 7 bases and 2 bases, there was a span of 7 bases. The CDR3 is CATSDSNYGYTF. CDR3 in DNA: TGTGCCACCAGCGACAGCAACTATGGCTACACCTTC.

This clonotype was counted many times. This chain uses TRBV11-3 with TRBJ2-5, with D perhaps matching TRBD2 (5 bases). This CDR3 is 13 amino acids long. Trimming took off 1 base at V and 5 bases at J, with 8 bases between the two ends. Germline CDR1 and CDR2: SGHNT and YENEEA. In DNA, the CDR3 is TGTGCCAGCAGCTTAGGCGGGTGGGAGACCCAGTACTTC. Its protein product is CASSLGGWETQYF.

The chain links TRBV9 to TRBJ2-3, with D unresolved. Trimming removed 2 bases at V and 6 bases at J, with 16 bases between. The CDR3 contains 15 residues. The germline V gene encodes CDR1 SGDLS and CDR2 YYNGEE. In DNA form, the CDR3 reads TGTGCCAGCAGCGTGGATGACCACTGCAGGGATACGCAGTATTTT. This translates into CASSVDDHCRDTQYF. The full variable domain, its missing parts supplied by reference TRBV9 and TRBJ2-3, is DSGVTQTPKHLITATGQRVTLRCSPRSGDLSVYWYQQSLDQGLQFLIQYYNGEERAKGNILERFSAQQFPDLHSELNLSSLELGDSALYFCASSVDDHCRDTQYFGPGTRLTVL.

This clonotype was recorded at least ten times. This chain connects TRBV10-3 to TRBJ1-2; 7 bases are a match to TRBD1. In germline, CDR1 is ENHRY, CDR2 SYGVKD. The V gene end was trimmed by 0 bases and the J gene end by 8 bases; junction bases not matched to a gene: 3. CDR3 length: 13 amino acids. Written as DNA, the CDR3 is TGTGCCATCAGTGAGTCGACAGGGAGAGGCTACACCTTC. Translated, it gives CAISESTGRGYTF.

This clonotype came up many times. The V and J genes are TRBV6-1 and TRBJ1-5; D is ambiguous. The CDR3 is made up of 11 amino acids. CDR1 is MNHNS and CDR2 is SASEGT in the germline V gene. V was trimmed by 1 base and J by 6 bases, leaving 1 base between them. In DNA, the CDR3 is TGTGCCAGCAGTGAAGTTCAGCCCCAGCATTTT. Translation gives CASSEVQPQHF.

Many counts were recorded for this clonotype. This chain joins TRBV19 and TRBJ1-5, with D maybe TRBD1 (5 bases). The CDR3 has 17 amino acids. Trimming stripped 3 bases from V and 6 bases from J, with 21 bases between. The germline gives CDR1 LNHDA, CDR2 SQIVND (reference sequence). The CDR3 sequence is CASSIPRDSELGQPQHF. The CDR3 region has the DNA TGTGCCAGTAGTATTCCCCGGGACTCCGAATTAGGTCAGCCCCAGCATTTT.

This clonotype has a count of ten or more. This chain connects TRBV20-1 to TRBJ2-1; 7 bases match TRBD1. The germline V gene encodes CDR1 DFQATT and CDR2 SNEGSKA (reference sequence). V lost 6 bases, J lost 8 bases, and 10 bases stayed unmatched. The CDR3 sequence is 13 residues long. DNA for the CDR3: TGCAGTGCCCCCCCCCTAGGGGGCCATGAGCAGTTCTTC. It is translated as CSAPPLGGHEQFF.

This clonotype has ten or more counts. The chain recombines TRBV3-1 with TRBJ1-5; D may be TRBD1 (5 bases). The length of the CDR3 is 15 residues. V lost 3 bases and J lost 1, with 10 bases in between. Germline V CDR1 and CDR2: LGHDT, YNNKEL (reference sequence). CDR3 bases: TGTGCCAGCAGCCAGGGGCCCACGAGCAATCAGCCCCAGCATTTT. As protein: CASSQGPTSNQPQHF.

This clonotype was seen ten or more times. The CDR3 reads CASSSALLAGDTQYF. CDR3 coding DNA: TGTGCCAGCAGCTCGGCTTTACTAGCTGGAGATACGCAGTATTTT. The V call is TRBV7-2, the J call TRBJ2-3; a weak D match, TRBD2 (6 bases). Per germline, CDR1 SGHTA and CDR2 FQGNSA. This CDR3 has 15 residues. Trimming shortened V by 4 bases and J by 5 bases, and 16 bases separated the two germline ends.

This clonotype was observed many times. V usage is TRBV11-3 and J usage is TRBJ2-1; 12 bases align to TRBD2. This CDR3 is 14 amino acids long. The germline V gene encodes CDR1 SGHNT and CDR2 YENEEA. V was clipped by 6 bases and J by 6 bases; unmatched bases: 3. The CDR3 DNA sequence: TGTGCCAGCAGGTCGGGACTAGCGGGCAATGAGCAGTTCTTC. As protein: CASRSGLAGNEQFF.

The chain joins TRBV24-1 to TRBJ1-5; no definite D call. Deletions cut 12 bases from V and 0 bases from J, with 26 bases between. Germline loops: CDR1 KGHDR, CDR2 SFDVKD. The CDR3 runs to 18 residues. CDR3: CALSKESFRLCSNQPQHF. The CDR3 DNA is TGTGCCTTGTCCAAAGAAAGCTTCAGGCTGTGTAGCAATCAGCCCCAGCATTTT.